This entry lists 2 T cell receptor beta chains sequenced from one sample in a study of T cell changes during pregnancy in multiple sclerosis. Measured with immunoSEQ multiplex PCR; TCRdb has only the in-frame clones, and not every one. Of approximately 69,000 clones in the sample, over 75% are singletons; the top ten hold under 0.35%. Source: CD4+ T cells from peripheral blood mononuclear cells, taken in the third trimester of pregnancy. Receptor source: a female donor in good health, enrolled as a control in a pregnancy study.

The CDR3 sequence: CASSLAGTGSNEKLFF. In DNA, the CDR3 is TGTGCCAGCAGCTTAGCAGGGACCGGGAGTAATGAAAAACTGTTTTTT. The chain links TRBV9 to TRBJ1-4; tentative D call: TRBD1 (5 bases). The ends were cut back, 4 bases at V and 4 bases at J, with 17 bases in the middle. Per germline, CDR1 SGDLS and CDR2 YYNGEE. This CDR3 has 16 amino acids.

This clone appeared a single time. The chain recombines TRBV7-2 with TRBJ1-1, with a weak D call TRBD1 (5 bases). From germline, CDR1 is SGHTA and CDR2 FQGNSA. Trimming took 7 bases from V and 0 from J, leaving 12 bases between them. This CDR3 comprises 14 residues. The CDR3, as DNA: TGTGCCAGCATCCGGGGGGTTATGAACACTGAAGCTTTCTTT. Protein product: CASIRGVMNTEAFF.